This T cell receptor (beta chain) was identified in a study of blood T cell repertoires in COVID-19. Overall study context: From the United States, Italy and Spain came samples of acute and convalescent COVID-19.

The CDR3 totals 16 residues. CDR1 SGHRS and CDR2 YFSETQ come from the germline V gene. V was shortened by 3 bases and J by 1 base, with 16 bases between the two germline ends. Per the authors' pipeline: By means of reference gene primer amplification, nucleated cell counts were estimated. Profiling relied on immunoSEQ multiplex PCR, and the TCRdb table lists in-frame clones only, not all of them. V and J calls and clone size follow that table, whereas D and trimming were derived from the DNA. The data show fewer than 150,000 clones, with about four fifths seen just once and about 20% held by the top ten. The sample holds one count of this clone. Allocation to cohorts depended on clinical history reported by the participants. Recovered Cohort 3 donors showed two negative PCRs, clearance, or symptom resolution.

Sequencing input: PBMCs or T cells enriched from blood (not recorded which). The V and J genes are TRBV5-1 and TRBJ1-1; D may be TRBD1 (6 bases). This clonotype was sampled from a man under 40 who had recovered from COVID-19. As DNA, the CDR3 is TGCGCCAGCAGCTACGGATTGGGACAACAGAACACTGAAGCTTTCTTT. Protein sequence: CASSYGLGQQNTEAFF.